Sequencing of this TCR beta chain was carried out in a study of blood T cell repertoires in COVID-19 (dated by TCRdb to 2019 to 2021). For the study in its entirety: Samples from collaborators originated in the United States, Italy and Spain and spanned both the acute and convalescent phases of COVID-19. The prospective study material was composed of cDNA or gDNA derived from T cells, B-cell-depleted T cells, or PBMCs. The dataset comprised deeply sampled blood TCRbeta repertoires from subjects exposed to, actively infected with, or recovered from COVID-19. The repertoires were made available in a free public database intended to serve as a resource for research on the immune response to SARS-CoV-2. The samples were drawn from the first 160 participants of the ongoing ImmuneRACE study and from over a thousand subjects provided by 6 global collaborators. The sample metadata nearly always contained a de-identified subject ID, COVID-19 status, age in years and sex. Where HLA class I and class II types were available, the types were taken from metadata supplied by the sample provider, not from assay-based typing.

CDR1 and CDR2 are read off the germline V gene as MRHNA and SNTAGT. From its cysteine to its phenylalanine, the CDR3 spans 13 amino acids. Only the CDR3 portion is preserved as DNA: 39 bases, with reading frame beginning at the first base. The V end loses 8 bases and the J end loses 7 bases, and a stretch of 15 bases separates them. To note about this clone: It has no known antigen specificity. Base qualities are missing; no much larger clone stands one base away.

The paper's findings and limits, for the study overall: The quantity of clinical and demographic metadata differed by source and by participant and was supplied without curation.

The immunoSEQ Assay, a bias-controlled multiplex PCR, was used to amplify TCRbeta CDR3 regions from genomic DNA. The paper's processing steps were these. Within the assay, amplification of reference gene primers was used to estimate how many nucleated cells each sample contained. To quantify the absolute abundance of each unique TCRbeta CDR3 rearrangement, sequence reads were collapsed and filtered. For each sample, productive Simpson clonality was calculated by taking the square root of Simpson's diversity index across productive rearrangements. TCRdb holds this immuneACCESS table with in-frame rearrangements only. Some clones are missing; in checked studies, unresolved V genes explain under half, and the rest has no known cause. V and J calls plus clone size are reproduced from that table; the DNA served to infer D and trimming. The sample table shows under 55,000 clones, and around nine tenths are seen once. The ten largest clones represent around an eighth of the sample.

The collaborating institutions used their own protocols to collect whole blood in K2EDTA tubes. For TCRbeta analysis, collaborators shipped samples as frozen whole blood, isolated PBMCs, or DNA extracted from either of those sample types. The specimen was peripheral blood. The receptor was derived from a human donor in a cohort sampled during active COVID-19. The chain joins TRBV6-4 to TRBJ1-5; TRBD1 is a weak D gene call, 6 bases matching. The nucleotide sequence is TGTGCCAGCCTCCAGGGGCTCTCCCAGCCCCAGCATTTT. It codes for CASLQGLSQPQHF.